This T cell receptor beta chain was found in a study of blood T cell repertoires in COVID-19. Overall study context: The origin of the acute and convalescent COVID-19 samples was the United States, Italy and Spain. From T cells, B-cell-depleted T cells, or PBMCs came the material, which was cDNA or gDNA.

Germline loops: CDR1 SNHLY, CDR2 FYNNEI. The CDR3 length is 16 residues. V was cut by 7 bases and J by 1 base, with 17 bases left in between. Authors' methods: Nucleated cell number was recorded as an estimate derived from reference gene primer amplification. TCRdb's table, derived via immunoSEQ multiplex PCR, lists solely in-frame clones and lacks some. That table is the source of V, J and clone size, and D and trimming were worked out from the DNA. The sample lists approximately 400,000 clones, more than 65% occurring once. The sample comprised peripheral blood. This TCR came from a human donor with acute or convalescent COVID-19. The donor label of this sample is uncertain. The chain recombines TRBV2 with TRBJ2-1, with a tentative D call TRBD2 (5 bases). The CDR3 DNA follows: TGTGCCAGCACCAGAACTCCAGCGGATTCCTACAATGAGCAGTTCTTC. Its translation is CASTRTPADSYNEQFF.